Listed here are 14 T cell receptor beta chains from one sample, sequenced in a study of cytomegalovirus exposure and HLA in healthy donors. PCR was performed using 60 Vbeta and 13 Jbeta primers. Sequencing used immunoSEQ multiplex PCR; TCRdb keeps in-frame clones, though not all of them. The table has approximately 120,000 clones, 74% seen once. The sequencing input was PBMCs. These receptor sequences come from a human donor in good health.

The chain uses TRBV27 and TRBJ2-3; perhaps TRBD2 as D (6 bases). Trimming cost V 0 bases and J 3 bases, with 7 bases left between them. There are 14 residues in the CDR3. Germline V gene lookup returns CDR1 MNHEY and CDR2 SMNVEV (reference sequence). The CDR3 reads CASSLSGSTDTQYF. CDR3 nucleotide sequence: TGTGCCAGCAGTTTATCCGGGAGTACAGATACGCAGTATTTT.

The rearrangement joins TRBV5-6 to TRBJ2-2, with a possible D match to TRBD1 (5 bases). CDR1 SGHDT and CDR2 YYEEEE come from the germline V gene. CDR3 length equals 15 residues. Trimming took 0 bases from V and 6 from J, leaving 12 bases between them. CDR3 amino acids: CASSLGGRMAGELFF. The CDR3 nucleotides are TGTGCCAGCAGCTTGGGGGGCAGAATGGCCGGGGAGCTGTTTTTT.

This clone occurred once. The chain couples TRBV6-5 to TRBJ1-3; D is possibly TRBD1 (5 bases). The CDR3 is made up of 15 amino acids. V lost 1 base and J lost 1, with 8 bases in between. Germline lookup yields CDR1 MNHEY and CDR2 SVGAGI. The CDR3 loop reads CASSYFGGSGNTIYF. The CDR3 region has the DNA TGTGCCAGCAGTTACTTCGGGGGTTCTGGAAACACCATATATTTT.

The V and J genes are TRBV28 and TRBJ1-2; 10 bases map to TRBD1. V trimming: 5 bases; J trimming: 3 bases; junction bases outside the gene matches: 3. The CDR3 is 14 residues long. CDR1 and CDR2 from the germline V gene are MDHEN and SYDVKM. CDR3 DNA sequence: TGTGCCAGCAGTGAGGGACAGGGGTACTATGGCTACACCTTC. Translating it yields CASSEGQGYYGYTF.

The V call is TRBV29-1, the J call TRBJ2-2; a weak D match, TRBD1 (5 bases). The CDR3 contains 14 residues. Germline assignment: CDR1 SQVTM and CDR2 ANQGSEA. The V end was cut by 5 bases, the J end by 0 bases, with 10 bases between. CDR3 sequence (DNA): TGCAGCGTTACGACAGTAGCGAACACCGGGGAGCTGTTTTTT. Its translation: CSVTTVANTGELFF.

In DNA, the CDR3 is TGTGCCCTGGCTAGGGGCCCTGGGGAGACCCAGTACTTC. It specifies CALARGPGETQYF. The gene calls are TRBV6-6 and TRBJ2-5, with D perhaps TRBD1 (5 bases). Looked up from germline, CDR1 is MNHNY and CDR2 is SVGAGI (reference sequence). The CDR3 length is 13 residues. The V end was cut by 11 bases, the J end by 5 bases, with 18 bases between.

This clone came up a few times. The chain joins TRBV9 to TRBJ1-6; a weak D match, TRBD1 (5 bases). The CDR3 is made up of 14 amino acids. V lost 3 bases and J 3 bases, leaving 7 bases between the germline ends. CDR1 SGDLS and CDR2 YYNGEE come from the germline V gene. As DNA, the CDR3 is TGTGCCAGCAGCGGAGACAGCTATAATTCACCCCTCCACTTT. Translating it yields CASSGDSYNSPLHF.

The chain has TRBV7-2 and TRBJ1-5; weak D call: TRBD1 (5 bases). The CDR3 runs 19 residues. The V gene lost 4 bases and the J gene lost 2 bases, with 24 bases spanning the gap. The V gene's germline CDR1 is SGHTA and CDR2 FQGNSA. This CDR3 is CASSSLGGDHSRGNQPQHF. For the CDR3, the DNA is TGTGCCAGCAGCTCCCTCGGGGGAGACCATTCTCGCGGCAATCAGCCCCAGCATTTT.

The rearrangement joins TRBV6-5 to TRBJ2-7; maybe TRBD1 (6 bases). The CDR3 has 14 residues. Trimming took 2 bases from V and 4 from J, leaving 12 bases between them. Germline V CDR1 and CDR2: MNHEY, SVGAGI. In DNA form, the CDR3 reads TGTGCCAGCAGTTACAGCAGGGGCCCGTACGAGCAGTACTTC. This codes for CASSYSRGPYEQYF.

The rearrangement links TRBV19 to TRBJ2-4, with 8 bases aligning to TRBD1. In germline, CDR1 is LNHDA, CDR2 SQIVND (reference sequence). The CDR3 length is 15 residues. V dropped 9 bases and J dropped 6; count of bases not matched to a gene: 13. The CDR3 nucleotides read TGTGCCAGCACATCCCTCTGGACAGGGAGAAACATTCAGTACTTC. It is translated as CASTSLWTGRNIQYF.

V and J are TRBV2 and TRBJ2-3; 7 nucleotides agree with TRBD1. J gave up 1 base and V 6 bases, and 7 bases lay outside the gene matches. This CDR3 contains 15 residues. Germline-derived CDR1 and CDR2 are SNHLY and FYNNEI. CDR3 protein: CASRRQGLRTDTQYF. The DNA for the CDR3 is TGTGCCAGCAGGAGACAGGGTCTCCGCACAGATACGCAGTATTTT. Combining the CDR3 with reference TRBV2 and TRBJ2-3 gives the whole variable domain EPEVTQTPSHQVTQMGQEVILRCVPISNHLYFYWYRQILGQKVEFLVSFYNNEISEKSEIFDDQFSVERPDGSNFTLKIRSTKLEDSAMYFCASRRQGLRTDTQYFGPGTRLTVL.

The V call is TRBV18, the J call TRBJ1-4, with 8 bases lining up with TRBD1. Germline loops: CDR1 KGHSH, CDR2 LQKENI. The J segment lost 0 bases and the V segment lost 3 bases, leaving 3 bases of the junction unmatched. The CDR3 spans 16 residues. Here the CDR3 DNA reads TGTGCCAGCTCACCGGGACAGGTCGCAACTAATGAAAAACTGTTTTTT. Residues: CASSPGQVATNEKLFF.

The gene calls are TRBV7-9 and TRBJ2-2; 7 nucleotides align to TRBD1. The CDR3 covers 17 residues. In germline, CDR1 is SEHNR, CDR2 FQNEAQ (reference sequence). The V and J ends lost 6 bases and 2 bases, in that order; junction bases with no gene match: 12. CDR3 nucleotides: TGTGCCAGCAGGTACACTTCTGGGACAGCAAACACCGGGGAGCTGTTTTTT. This translates into CASRYTSGTANTGELFF. The whole variable domain, filled in from reference TRBV7-9 and TRBJ2-2, reads DTGVSQNPRHKITKRGQNVTFRCDPISEHNRLYWYRQTLGQGPEFLTYFQNEAQLEKSRLLSDRFSAERPKGSFSTLEIQRTEQGDSAMYLCASRYTSGTANTGELFFGEGSRLTVL.

The chain combines TRBV4-2 with TRBJ2-3; the match to TRBD2 covers 11 bases. Germline V gene lookup returns CDR1 LGHNA and CDR2 YNFKEQ. With 0 bases clipped from V and 5 bases from J, the junction kept 4 bases outside the gene matches. The CDR3 loop spans 16 amino acids. CDR3 protein: CASSQEGTSGQDTQYF. Here the CDR3 DNA reads TGTGCCAGCAGCCAAGAGGGGACTAGCGGACAAGATACGCAGTATTTT.